This T cell receptor beta chain emerged from a study of blood T cells in healthy people across ages. A second PCR of 7 to 11 cycles used a sample-barcoded 5' primer and a J-beta primer mix. TCRdb re-derived calls from the 5' RACE reads in MiXCR, one entry per CDR3 protein. The profile covers approximately 900,000 distinct CDR3 sequences, with around 48% appearing a single time and roughly 12% taken by the ten largest. This clonotype was seen only once. What was sequenced was blood. This receptor was identified in a man aged 25 to 40 in good health.

The CDR3 protein is CASSPGWAQETQYF. As DNA, the CDR3 is TGTGCCAGCTCACCGGGATGGGCGCAAGAGACCCAGTACTTC. This chain joins TRBV18 and TRBJ2-5, with D uncertain. CDR3 length: 14 amino acids. V lost 3 bases and J 2 bases, leaving 10 bases between the germline ends. Germline V gene sequence: CDR1 KGHSH, CDR2 LQKENI.